This T cell receptor beta chain appears in the sequencing data of a study of T-cell reconstitution after alpha-beta-depleted transplantation in children. Preparation of the TCRbeta library was carried out with unique molecular identifiers. TCRdb re-derived calls from the PCR reads in MiXCR, one entry per CDR3 protein. The data show 250,000 to 350,000 distinct CDR3 sequences, 9.9% seen once. CDR3 length equals 14 residues. Germline values: CDR1 DFQATT, CDR2 SNEGSKA (reference sequence). J lost 5 bases, V lost 5 bases, and 6 bases had no gene match. This clonotype was picked up a small number of times. This TCR was recovered from a human donor who donated a stem cell graft to a child with SCID. The chain joins TRBV20-1 to TRBJ2-1, with 10 bases matching TRBD2. The sequencing used PBMCs from the stem cell graft donor, collected from the stem cell graft. CDR3 coding DNA: TGCAGTGCTGACAAAGGGACTAGCGACAATGAGCAGTTCTTC. Translating it yields CSADKGTSDNEQFF.